These T cell receptor beta chains were read from a single sample in a study of blood T cell repertoires in COVID-19. Assay used: immunoSEQ multiplex PCR; TCRdb lists only in-frame clones, some missing. Here the sample spans over 45,000 clones, 80% to 90% being singletons. Sequenced: peripheral blood. These receptors were obtained from an elderly woman with acute or convalescent COVID-19. CDR3s include the opening cysteine and the closing phenylalanine or tryptophan. A D gene is named only where the DNA matches it firmly. The size field is filled for only some rows; it gives once, few, many or a size class.

length: 13
size: -
D: TRBD1
V: TRBV30
J: TRBJ1-2
DNA: TGTGCCTGGAGTCTCGCAGGGGGTGGTGGCTACACCTTC
CDR3: CAWSLAGGGGYTF

length: 15
size: once
D: TRBD1
V: TRBV3-1/TRBV3-2
J: TRBJ1-3
DNA: TGTGCCAGCAGCCAGGACAGGAGCTCTGGAAACACCATATATTTT
CDR3: CASSQDRSSGNTIYF

length: 14
size: -
D: -
V: TRBV30
J: TRBJ1-1
DNA: TGTGCCTTCTATCGGCCGGACAGGAACACTGAAGCTTTCTTT
CDR3: CAFYRPDRNTEAFF

length: 14
size: -
D: TRBD1
V: TRBV2
J: TRBJ1-5
DNA: TGTGCCAGCAGTGCAGGGACAGGGAAGCAGCCCCAGCATTTT
CDR3: CASSAGTGKQPQHF

length: 13
size: -
D: TRBD1
V: TRBV12-3/TRBV12-4
J: TRBJ1-2
DNA: TGTGCCAGCAGTTTGGGCAGGGGGCGTGGCTACACCTTC
CDR3: CASSLGRGRGYTF

length: 17
size: -
D: -
V: TRBV5-1
J: TRBJ1-2
DNA: TGCGCCAGCAGCTTGCTGGCAGGTAGAGGAGGGCCTTATGGCTACACCTTC
CDR3: CASSLLAGRGGPYGYTF

length: 13
size: -
D: -
V: TRBV5-1
J: TRBJ1-6
DNA: TGCGCCAGCAGCCCCGACACCGATTCACCCCTCCACTTT
CDR3: CASSPDTDSPLHF

length: 16
size: -
D: TRBD1
V: TRBV3-1/TRBV3-2
J: TRBJ1-2
DNA: TGTGCCAGCAGCCAAGATTGGGTCAGGGGGCATCTTGGCTACACCTTC
CDR3: CASSQDWVRGHLGYTF

length: 11
size: -
D: -
V: TRBV3-1/TRBV3-2
J: TRBJ2-7
DNA: TGTGCCAGCAGCCAAGCGTCCGAGCAGTACTTC
CDR3: CASSQASEQYF

length: 16
size: -
D: -
V: TRBV6-5
J: TRBJ1-3
DNA: TGTGCCAGCAGTTACACATCCTCGCCCTCGCTAAACACCATATATTTT
CDR3: CASSYTSSPSLNTIYF

length: 14
size: -
D: -
V: TRBV3-1/TRBV3-2
J: TRBJ1-1
DNA: TGTGCCAGCACCAAAGCACAGGGAAACACTGAAGCTTTCTTT
CDR3: CASTKAQGNTEAFF

length: 15
size: -
D: TRBD1
V: TRBV30
J: TRBJ2-7
DNA: TGTGCCTGGACCCGGGACAGGGGATTTCTCTACGAGCAGTACTTC
CDR3: CAWTRDRGFLYEQYF

length: 14
size: -
D: -
V: TRBV24-1
J: TRBJ1-1
DNA: TGTGCCACCCCGAGGTGGAGCATGAACACTGAAGCTTTCTTT
CDR3: CATPRWSMNTEAFF

length: 14
size: medium-sized
D: TRBD2
V: TRBV3-1/TRBV3-2
J: TRBJ2-5
DNA: TGTGCCAGCAGCCAAGATCCTAGCGGAGAGACCCAGTACTTC
CDR3: CASSQDPSGETQYF

length: 17
size: -
D: TRBD2
V: TRBV19
J: TRBJ2-3
DNA: TGTGCCAGCTCCAGAGGGGCTAGCGGGGGTTCCACAGATACGCAGTATTTT
CDR3: CASSRGASGGSTDTQYF

length: 13
size: -
D: -
V: TRBV11-2
J: TRBJ1-2
DNA: TGTGCCAGCAGCCTCAGAAGTAACTATGGCTACACCTTC
CDR3: CASSLRSNYGYTF

length: 14
size: -
D: -
V: TRBV19
J: TRBJ2-2
DNA: TGTGCCAGTAGTATAGGCAGGGTTGCCGGGGAGCTGTTTTTT
CDR3: CASSIGRVAGELFF

length: 14
size: -
D: TRBD2
V: TRBV7-9
J: TRBJ2-5
DNA: TGTGCCAGCAGCTCCGGACTAGCGGAAGAGACCCAGTACTTC
CDR3: CASSSGLAEETQYF

length: 16
size: -
D: -
V: TRBV4-2
J: TRBJ1-2
DNA: TGTGCCAGCAGCCAAGATCGGGGGGAGCCTAGGTATGGCTACACCTTC
CDR3: CASSQDRGEPRYGYTF

length: 16
size: -
D: TRBD1
V: TRBV11-2
J: TRBJ2-3
DNA: TGTGCCAGCAGCGCCTACAGGGGCACTAGCACAGATACGCAGTATTTT
CDR3: CASSAYRGTSTDTQYF

length: 16
size: few
D: TRBD2
V: TRBV27
J: TRBJ2-1
DNA: TGTGCCAGCAGTTTCACTAGCGGGGGGGCCTACAATGAGCAGTTCTTC
CDR3: CASSFTSGGAYNEQFF

length: 13
size: -
D: -
V: TRBV13
J: TRBJ2-2
DNA: TGTGCCAGCAGCTTATGGAGCACCGGGGAGCTGTTTTTT
CDR3: CASSLWSTGELFF